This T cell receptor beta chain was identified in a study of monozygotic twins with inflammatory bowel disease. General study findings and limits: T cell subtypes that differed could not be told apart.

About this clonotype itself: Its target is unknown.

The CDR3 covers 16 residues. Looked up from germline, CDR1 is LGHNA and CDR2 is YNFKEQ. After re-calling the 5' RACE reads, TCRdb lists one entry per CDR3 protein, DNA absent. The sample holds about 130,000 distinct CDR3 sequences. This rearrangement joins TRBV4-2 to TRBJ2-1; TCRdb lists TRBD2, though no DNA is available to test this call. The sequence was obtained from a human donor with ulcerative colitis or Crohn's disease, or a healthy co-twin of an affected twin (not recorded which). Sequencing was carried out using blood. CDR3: CASSSTGTSGDNEQFF.